This TCR beta chain was identified during a study of T cells in Graves' hyperthyroidism and ophthalmopathy. Study-level information: At initial diagnosis, before any treatment had begun, peripheral blood was obtained.

Amplification targeted TCR beta CDR3 regions from RNA transcripts. RT-PCR in the first round (using the HTBI primer set) targeted the TCR CDR3. TCRdb ran MiXCR on the multiplex PCR reads and lists one entry per CDR3 protein. This sample has hundreds of thousands of distinct CDR3 sequences; approximately 25% occur once, and the top ten carry more than 60%. Whole-study results and caveats: The majority of expanded thyroid clonotypes above 0.001 also appeared in blood.

This clonotype was seen a few times. The antigen is not known. V was trimmed by 4 bases and J by 0 bases, leaving 9 bases between them. The CDR3 totals 15 residues. The germline V gene has CDR1 SGHVS and CDR2 FNYEAQ. Clinical symptoms, serum thyroxine, TRAb, thyroid ultrasound and orbital computed tomography informed diagnoses. Sequencing was done on a sample of blood. The source is a man in his forties or fifties with Graves' hyperthyroidism. The chain uses TRBV7-6 and TRBJ1-4; D not certain. The CDR3 DNA follows: TGTGCCAGCAGCTATTTCCCATCAACTAATGAAAAACTGTTTTTT. It is translated as CASSYFPSTNEKLFF.